The 14 T cell receptor beta chains listed next were all sequenced from one sample in a study of tumor and adjacent non-tumor tissue in lung cancer. TCRbeta libraries were built with three rounds of nested PCR, modified from ARM-PCR. One entry per CDR3 protein results from TCRdb running MiXCR on the multiplex PCR reads. This table has over 80,000 distinct CDR3 sequences, around 76% appearing once. RNA was extracted from bulk tissue without any cell sorting. This non-tumor lung sample came from over 3 cm beyond the tumor edge. The sequenced sample consisted of distant non-tumor lung tissue. All receptors come from a woman aged 45 to 65 with non-small cell lung cancer.

As regards this clonotype: The junction differs from germline at one of its ends, possibly a read error. The J gene is TRBJ2-5, the V gene TRBV6-1, with D possibly being TRBD2 (5 bases). From germline, CDR1 is MNHNS and CDR2 SASEGT. This CDR3 has 12 residues. The CDR3 DNA reads TGTGCCAGCAGTGGGACTCAAGAGATCCAGTACTTC. Its translation: CASSGTQEIQYF.

This clonotype is a singleton in its sample. The junction shows a germline mismatch at one end, possibly a read error. The rearrangement joins TRBV12-3 or TRBV12-4 to TRBJ2-3; 7 bases match TRBD1. The CDR3 is 14 amino acids. As DNA, the CDR3 is TGTGCCAGCGGGAAGGACAGGAGCACAAATACGCAGTATTTC. It encodes CASGKDRSTNTQYF.

This clonotype was seen just once. A much larger clone differs from this one at a single base, so this may be a read error. The chain employs TRBV20-1 and TRBJ2-7, with D tentatively TRBD2 (6 bases). Per the germline V gene, CDR1 is DFQATT and CDR2 is SNEGSKA (reference sequence). The CDR3 runs 13 residues. CDR3 bases: TGCAGTGGGTTTGGGGGGAACTCCTGCGAGCAGTACTTC. This gives the protein CSGFGGNSCEQYF.

The rearrangement uses TRBV4-2 and TRBJ2-7, with TRBD1 identical over 8 bases. The CDR3 loop spans 15 amino acids. Losses at the gene ends were 10 bases for V and 3 bases for J; bases not matched to a gene: 14. Germline values: CDR1 LGHNA, CDR2 YNFKEQ. The CDR3 spells CANIQYRTGIYEQYF. The CDR3 coding sequence is TGTGCCAATATCCAATACCGGACAGGGATCTACGAGCAGTACTTC.

Regarding this clonotype: Germline is not matched at one junction end, which may reflect a read error. The chain links TRBV29-1 to TRBJ2-5, with D possibly called TRBD1 or TRBD2 (5 bases each). The CDR3 covers 13 residues. The V gene's germline CDR1 is SQVTM and CDR2 ANQGSEA. CDR3 sequence: CSVYRGSQETRYF. In nucleotides, the CDR3 is TGTAGCGTTTACCGGGGCAGCCAGGAGACCCGGTACTTC.

As for this clonotype: A clone one base away is much larger, so this may be a read error. The chain is built from TRBV5-1 and TRBJ2-7; unclear D gene. The CDR3 contains 13 residues. Germline V gives CDR1 SGHRS, CDR2 YFSETQ. V was cut by 8 bases and J by 2 bases, with 14 bases left in between. CDR3 DNA sequence: TGCGCCAGTAATACGGATCAGGCCTACGAGCAGTACTTC. It encodes CASNTDQAYEQYF.

DNA of the CDR3: TGTGGCTCCCGTGAAAGGGACTCCTACGAGCAGTACTTC. This codes for CGSRERDSYEQYF. The V and J genes are TRBV10-3 and TRBJ2-7; D not certain. CDR1 and CDR2 from the germline V gene are ENHRY and SYGVKD. The CDR3 loop spans 13 amino acids.

Concerning this clonotype itself: A junction boundary mismatches the germline segment, possibly from a read error. The J gene is TRBJ2-7, the V gene TRBV6-1; D gene ambiguous. Germline CDR1 is MNHNS and CDR2 is SASEGT. This CDR3 is 13 amino acids long. CDR3 in DNA: TGTTCCAGCGAGGTGGACGCGTCCTACGAGTACTACTTC. Translating gives CSSEVDASYEYYF.

As to this clonotype: This likely comes from a read error, as the CDR3 has no conserved phenylalanine or tryptophan at its end. The DNA is omitted, as the CDR3 cannot be located on it reliably, and the CDR3 follows TCRdb's listing. The rearrangement joins TRBV4-1 to TRBJ2-1. In germline, CDR1 is MGHRA, CDR2 YSYEKL. The CDR3 totals 15 residues, both ends included. Here the CDR3 reads CASSQHRISFNEQLS.

Concerning this clonotype itself: The junction and the germline gene differ at one end; a read error may be behind it. The V and J genes are TRBV29-1 and TRBJ1-4; D possibly corresponds to TRBD1 (5 bases). The CDR3 consists of 12 residues. Germline assignment: CDR1 SQVTM and CDR2 ANQGSEA. CDR3 DNA: TGCAACGTTGGTCGCCCGGGGGAAAAACTATTTTTT. Translation: CNVGRPGEKLFF.

Turning to this clonotype: A junction boundary mismatches the germline segment, possibly from a read error. The chain uses TRBV11-2 and TRBJ2-1, with 9 bases aligning to TRBD1. Germline values: CDR1 SGHAT, CDR2 FQNNGV. The CDR3 has 16 amino acids. CDR3 in DNA: TGTGCCTGCAGCTTGGATCCGGGACAGGGATTCACTGAGCAGTCCTTC. Translating gives CACSLDPGQGFTEQSF.

In the case of this clonotype: The junction and the germline gene differ at one end; a read error may be behind it. The rearrangement uses TRBV24-1 and TRBJ2-5; perhaps TRBD2 as D (5 bases). Looked up from germline, CDR1 is KGHDR and CDR2 is SFDVKD. The length of the CDR3 is 13 residues. The CDR3 nucleotides are TGTGCCACTAGTGACGACTATCAAGAGACCCAGCACTTC. The encoded protein is CATSDDYQETQHF.

To note about this clonotype: The germline gene is not matched at one end of the junction; a read error may be the cause. This chain uses TRBV11-2 with TRBJ1-1; D might be TRBD1 (5 bases). The CDR3 is 16 residues long. Germline CDR1 SGHAT, CDR2 FQNNGV. CDR3 in amino acids: CACILGRGGGNTEGFF. CDR3 nucleotide sequence: TGTGCCTGCATCTTAGGACGAGGCGGGGGGAACACTGAAGGTTTCTTT.

A note on this clonotype: One end of the junction fails to match germline, which may point to a read error. V and J are TRBV29-1 and TRBJ2-1, with D possibly TRBD1 on 6 matching bases. Germline lookup yields CDR1 SQVTM and CDR2 ANQGSEA. The CDR3 runs to 12 residues. The CDR3 spells CSAIRTGNELFF. CDR3 DNA sequence: TGCAGCGCTATACGTACAGGGAATGAGCTGTTCTTC.